This TCR beta chain was sequenced during a study of radiation and T cells in renal cell carcinoma. Study in general: Nephrectomy followed 15 Gy stereotactic body radiation by 4 weeks. Study results and limitations: No pretreatment tumor biopsies were available for baseline clonotypes. Top tumor clonotypes rose in blood 2 weeks post-radiation, then contracted.

Details on this clone: What it binds is not known.

Germline CDR1 is SGHVS and CDR2 is FQNEAQ. The trim removed 4 bases at V and 4 bases at J, leaving 6 bases unmatched. The CDR3 spans 14 residues. Time point noted: blood 2 weeks post-SBRT. The treatment was: 15 Gy SBRT to primary tumor, nephrectomy 4 weeks later. The assay was immunoSEQ multiplex PCR, and TCRdb's table has in-frame clones only and misses some. The sample gives 150,000 to 180,000 clones, approximately 90% of which show up once; over 10% is in the top ten. This clonotype was sampled from a woman aged 45 to 65 with renal cell carcinoma. V is TRBV7-8 and J is TRBJ2-7, with 8 bases matching TRBD1. The sample was blood, taken from a patient whose treatment included radiotherapy and nephrectomy. For the CDR3, the DNA is TGTGCCAGCAGCTCCAGACAGGGGAGGTACGAGCAGTACTTC. Translation: CASSSRQGRYEQYF.